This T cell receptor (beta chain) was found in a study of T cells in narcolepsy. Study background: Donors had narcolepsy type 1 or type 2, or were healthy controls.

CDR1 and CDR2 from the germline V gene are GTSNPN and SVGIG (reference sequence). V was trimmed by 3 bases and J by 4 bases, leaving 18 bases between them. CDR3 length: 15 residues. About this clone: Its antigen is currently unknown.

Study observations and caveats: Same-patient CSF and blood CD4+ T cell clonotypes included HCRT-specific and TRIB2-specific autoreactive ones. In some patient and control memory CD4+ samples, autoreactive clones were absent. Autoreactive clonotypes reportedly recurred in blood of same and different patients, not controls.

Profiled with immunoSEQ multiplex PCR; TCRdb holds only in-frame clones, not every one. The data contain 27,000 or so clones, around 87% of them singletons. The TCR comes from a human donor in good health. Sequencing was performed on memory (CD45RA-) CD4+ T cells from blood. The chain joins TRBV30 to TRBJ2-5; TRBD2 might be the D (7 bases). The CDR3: CAWRVGLGGGETQYF. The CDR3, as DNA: TGTGCCTGGAGGGTAGGCCTAGGGGGGGGAGAGACCCAGTACTTC.